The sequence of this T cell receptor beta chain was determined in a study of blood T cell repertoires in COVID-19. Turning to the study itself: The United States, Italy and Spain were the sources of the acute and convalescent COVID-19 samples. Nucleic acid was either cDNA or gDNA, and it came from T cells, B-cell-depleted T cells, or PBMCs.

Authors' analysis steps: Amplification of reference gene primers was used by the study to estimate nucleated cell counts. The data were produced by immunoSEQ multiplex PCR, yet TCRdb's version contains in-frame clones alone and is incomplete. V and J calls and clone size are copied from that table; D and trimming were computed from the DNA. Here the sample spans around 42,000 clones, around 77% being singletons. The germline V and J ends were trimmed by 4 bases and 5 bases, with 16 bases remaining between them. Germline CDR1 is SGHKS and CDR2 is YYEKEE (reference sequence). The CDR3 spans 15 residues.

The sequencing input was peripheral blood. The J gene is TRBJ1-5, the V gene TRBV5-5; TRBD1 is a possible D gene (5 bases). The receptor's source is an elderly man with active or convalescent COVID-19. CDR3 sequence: CASSARGTHDQPQHF. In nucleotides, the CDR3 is TGTGCCAGCAGCGCACGGGGGACCCACGATCAGCCCCAGCATTTT.